This T cell receptor (beta chain) was found in a study of regulatory T cells in long-lasting Graves disease. Both iRepertoire HTBI primers and Arm-PCR of CDR3 regions were used to build the TCR beta libraries. MiXCR, applied by TCRdb to the multiplex PCR reads, yields one record per CDR3 protein. Counted here are around 500,000 distinct CDR3 sequences, approximately 13% occurring once; the ten biggest clones make up roughly 9.7%. Germline V gene data show CDR1 as MNHEY and CDR2 as SVGAGI. CDR3 length equals 15 residues. With 0 bases removed from V and 5 bases from J, the gap between germline ends came to 12 bases. A few counts support this clonotype. The time point was: newly diagnosed GD, antithyroid drugs for less than 3 months. From RNA extracted from PBMCs, the TCR library was made. This sample was shared with a second study, whose subject was T cells in Graves' hyperthyroidism and ophthalmopathy.

The rearrangement joins TRBV6-5 to TRBJ2-3, with D perhaps matching TRBD1 (5 bases). The TCR originated in a man aged 25 to 45 with Graves disease. The material sequenced was peripheral blood mononuclear cells (PBMCs), taken at new diagnosis, from a patient treated with antithyroid drugs. CDR3 residues: CASSYSRQGKDTQYF. CDR3 nucleotide sequence: TGTGCCAGCAGTTACTCGAGGCAGGGAAAAGATACGCAGTATTTT.